These 19 T cell receptor beta chains originate from one sample sequenced in a study of T cells in Graves' hyperthyroidism and ophthalmopathy. The TCR beta CDR3 regions underwent amplification using RNA transcripts as the source. The primer set for the first-round RT-PCR of the TCR CDR3 was HTBI. TCRdb redid the calling of the multiplex PCR reads with MiXCR, one entry per CDR3 protein. The sample has 500,000 or so distinct CDR3 sequences; roughly 18% are singletons. The sample taken for sequencing was blood. The receptors derive from a woman between 18 and 29 years old with Graves' ophthalmopathy.

The V gene is TRBV28, the J gene TRBJ1-4; 8 bases line up with TRBD1. The CDR3 totals 18 residues. V shed 3 bases and J 0 bases; nucleotides not matched to a gene: 9. Per the germline V gene, CDR1 is MDHEN and CDR2 is SYDVKM. CDR3 sequence (DNA): TGTGCCAGCAGTTTGATTGGGTGGACAGGGACAACTAATGAAAAACTGTTTTTT. Its translation is CASSLIGWTGTTNEKLFF. Full variable domain (missing parts from reference TRBV28 and TRBJ1-4): DVKVTQSSRYLVKRTGEKVFLECVQDMDHENMFWYRQDPGLGLRLIYFSYDVKMKEKGDIPEGYSVSREKKERFSLILESASTNQTSMYLCASSLIGWTGTTNEKLFFGSGTQLSVL.

V and J are TRBV7-3 and TRBJ2-1; no clear D. The CDR3 covers 15 residues. Per germline, CDR1 SGHTA and CDR2 FQGTGA. Trimming left V 4 bases short and J 1 base short, with 11 bases between. DNA for the CDR3: TGTGCCAGCAGCTCCGACTTAGCTTCCTACAATGAGCAGTTCTTC. Translated, it gives CASSSDLASYNEQFF.

This clonotype came up many times. The CDR3 loop reads CASSDNGLYEQYF. The CDR3 DNA sequence: TGTGCCAGCAGTGACAACGGATTATACGAGCAGTACTTC. The chain carries TRBV2 and TRBJ2-7; D ambiguous. The CDR3 is 13 amino acids. V was pared by 3 bases and J by 4 bases, with 10 bases between. Germline CDR1 is SNHLY and CDR2 is FYNNEI.

This clonotype was seen ten or more times. The V call is TRBV12-3 or TRBV12-4, the J call TRBJ2-1; TRBD2 matches at 8 bases. With 6 bases clipped from V and 6 bases from J, the junction kept 10 bases outside the gene matches. The CDR3 is 15 residues long. CDR3 sequence: CASRPTTGGPNEQFF. DNA for the CDR3: TGTGCCAGCAGGCCCACAACGGGGGGGCCCAATGAGCAGTTCTTC.

This clonotype was seen many times. In DNA form, the CDR3 reads TGTGCCAGCACGCAGTCGAACACTGAAGCTTTCTTT. Translation gives CASTQSNTEAFF. The V gene is TRBV28, the J gene TRBJ1-1; D ambiguous. Trimming removed 7 bases from V and 1 base from J, with 7 bases in between. The CDR3 contains 12 residues. In germline, CDR1 is MDHEN, CDR2 SYDVKM.

This clonotype was observed many times. The CDR3 DNA sequence: TGTGCCAGCAGGAAAATCGGAGTCCTTAATTCACCCCTCCACTTT. This sequence encodes CASRKIGVLNSPLHF. J is TRBJ1-6 and V is TRBV28, with D unresolved. Germline-derived CDR1 and CDR2 are MDHEN and SYDVKM. CDR3 length: 15 amino acids. V shed 6 bases and J shed 6 bases, with 15 bases lying between them.

Regarding this clonotype: Since the CDR3 does not end with the conserved phenylalanine or tryptophan, this likely comes from a read error. The rearrangement uses TRBV7-3 and TRBJ1-5; possibly TRBD1 for D (5 bases). The ends were cut back, 4 bases at V and 0 bases at J, with 13 bases in the middle. Germline CDR1 SGHTA, CDR2 FQGTGA. This CDR3 is 16 amino acids long. CDR3 region: CASSSDPGDSNQPQHL. DNA for the CDR3: TGTGCCAGCAGCTCCGACCCGGGGGATAGCAATCAGCCCCAGCATCTT.

The table lists this clonotype with many counts. The chain uses TRBV11-2 and TRBJ2-1; D gene unclear. The CDR3 sequence is 17 residues long. Germline loops: CDR1 SGHAT, CDR2 FQNNGV. Trimming removed 3 bases from V and 4 bases from J, with 19 bases in between. The CDR3 loop is CASSFPLENREYNEQFF. CDR3 DNA: TGTGCCAGCAGCTTCCCCTTAGAGAACCGAGAGTACAATGAGCAGTTCTTC.

This clonotype was counted only a few times. The genes are TRBV10-3 and TRBJ2-2; 11 bases line up with TRBD1. This CDR3 contains 15 residues. The J segment lost 5 bases and the V segment lost 4 bases, leaving 3 bases of the junction unmatched. Per germline, CDR1 ENHRY and CDR2 SYGVKD. DNA for the CDR3: TGTGCCATCAGTGGGACAGGGGGCCGGACCGGGGAGCTGTTTTTT. This gives the protein CAISGTGGRTGELFF.

Comments on this clonotype: An end of the junction does not agree with germline; a read error may underlie this. V is TRBV12-3 or TRBV12-4 and J is TRBJ1-2, with D possibly matching TRBD1 (5 bases). The CDR3 is 15 residues long. CDR3 DNA: TGTGCCATCAGTGAGAATGAAGGGGTTAACTATGGCTACACCTTC. Residues: CAISENEGVNYGYTF.

As for this clonotype: A much larger clone differs from this one at a single base, so this may be a read error. The gene calls are TRBV27 and TRBJ1-1; 10 bases align to TRBD1. The V segment lost 5 bases and the J segment 9 bases; nucleotides outside the gene matches: 6. The CDR3 runs to 13 residues. CDR1 is MNHEY and CDR2 is SMNVEV in the germline V gene (reference sequence). As DNA, the CDR3 is TGTGCCAGCAGTGCCCAGACAGGGGGCAAAGCTTTCTTT. This gives the protein CASSAQTGGKAFF.

The table lists this clonotype with a count of one. This chain joins TRBV6-1 and TRBJ1-1, with 8 bases that match TRBD1. The CDR3 has 12 residues. J gave up 6 bases and V 8 bases, and 5 bases lay outside the gene matches. The germline gives CDR1 MNHNS, CDR2 SASEGT. In DNA form, the CDR3 reads TGTGCCAGCGGCCCACAGGGGGCTGAAGCTTTCTTT. It translates to CASGPQGAEAFF.

This chain joins TRBV4-2 and TRBJ2-7; unclear D gene. Germline CDR1 reads LGHNA; CDR2 reads YNFKEQ. V shed 4 bases and J shed 5 bases, with 21 bases lying between them. The CDR3 covers 16 residues. This CDR3 reads CASSPRNGFFRHEQYF. DNA of the CDR3: TGTGCCAGCAGCCCCAGGAATGGGTTTTTTCGACACGAGCAGTACTTC.

This clonotype showed up many times. The V gene is TRBV30, the J gene TRBJ1-1; D call uncertain. The germline V and J ends were trimmed by 5 bases and 6 bases, with 13 bases remaining between them. The CDR3 is 12 residues long. Germline loops: CDR1 GTSNPN, CDR2 SVGIG (reference sequence). In DNA, the CDR3 is TGTGCCTGGGACCAATTTTCCGCTGAAGCTTTCTTT. Amino acids: CAWDQFSAEAFF. Complete variable domain (other parts from reference TRBV30 and TRBJ1-1): SQTIHQWPATLVQPVGSPLSLECTVEGTSNPNLYWYRQAAGRGLQLLFYSVGIGQISSEVPQNLSASRPQDRQFILSSKKLLLSDSGFYLCAWDQFSAEAFFGQGTRLTVV.

This chain uses TRBV6-2 or TRBV6-3 with TRBJ1-5; no clear D. The V gene's germline CDR1 is MNHEY and CDR2 SVGEGT. This CDR3 is 15 amino acids long. V was clipped by 7 bases and J by 0 bases, with 13 bases between them. CDR3 protein: CASTLEGYSNQPQHF. CDR3 coding DNA: TGTGCCAGCACCCTCGAAGGCTATAGCAATCAGCCCCAGCATTTT.

The chain couples TRBV29-1 to TRBJ1-3; possible D gene TRBD1, 6 bases. Per germline, CDR1 SQVTM and CDR2 ANQGSEA. CDR3 size: 12 residues. Trimming cost V 7 bases and J 3 bases, with 10 bases left between them. CDR3: CSAGADGNTIYF. CDR3 DNA: TGCAGCGCAGGGGCAGATGGAAACACCATATATTTT.

This clonotype was recorded many times. The chain carries TRBV27 and TRBJ1-5; possible D gene TRBD1, 6 bases. Germline CDR1 reads MNHEY; CDR2 reads SMNVEV (reference sequence). The CDR3 has 15 amino acids. Deletions cut 6 bases from V and 3 bases from J, with 15 bases between. The CDR3: CASRSLDRINQPQHF. In DNA, the CDR3 is TGTGCCAGCAGGTCCCTCGACAGGATCAATCAGCCCCAGCATTTT.

The chain links TRBV2 to TRBJ2-7; 10 nucleotides agree with TRBD1. Germline assignment: CDR1 SNHLY and CDR2 FYNNEI. The CDR3 spans 13 residues. V lost 7 bases, J lost 6 bases, and 6 bases stayed unmatched. Here the CDR3 DNA reads TGTGCCAGCAAGACGGACAGGGGGGGCGAGCAGTACTTC. Amino acid sequence: CASKTDRGGEQYF.

The chain carries TRBV30 and TRBJ2-3; D remains unclear. The CDR3 totals 12 residues. From germline, CDR1 is GTSNPN and CDR2 SVGIG (reference sequence). Trimming stripped 2 bases from V and 2 bases from J, with 5 bases between. The CDR3 DNA reads TGTGCCTGGAGTTCCCCCACAGATACGCAGTATTTT. Protein sequence: CAWSSPTDTQYF.